This T cell receptor (beta chain) came from a study of shared clonotypes between healthy human individuals (TCRdb year 2020). Study-wide context: A few men and two women, aged 18 to 49 years, made up the cohort. Leukapheresis yielded between about 0.85 and 9 billion PBMCs per donor. To estimate repertoire size and how much clonotype sharing occurs between individuals, the study deeply sequenced the blood TCR repertoires of about five healthy adults. To increase sequencing depth and limit assay-specific biases, different laboratories used diverse techniques to prepare libraries and sequence TCR repertoires. On the study overall, not on this receptor specifically: Only blood was sampled, and tissue TCR repertoires likely differ from those in blood. Because the study included a small number of donors, the genetic and exposure-history diversity represented was limited. Based on pairwise subsampling, the degree of clonotype sharing among donors was expected to be affected by sequencing depth.

The CDR3 spans 13 residues, from the cysteine through the phenylalanine. Only the CDR3 DNA is retained, 39 bases long and in frame from the first base. The germline V gene encodes CDR1 SGHDN and CDR2 FVKESK. The trim is 3 bases for V and 7 bases for J, with a gap of 10 bases between the germline ends. Using the deep immunoSEQ assay, multiplex PCR amplified TCR CDR3 regions from genomic DNA. Extracted genomic DNA from each cell subset was spread evenly across all wells of several immunoSEQ 96-well plates, with each plate serving as a replicate. Each replicate PCR for unsorted PBMC received approximately 300 ng genomic DNA, equal to 30,000 or so T cell genomes. Genomic DNA from unsorted PBMC was sequenced over ten immunoSEQ deep assay plates. The purified libraries were quantified using a Qubit 3.0 fluorometer, sized with a Bioanalyzer 2100, and then quantified again using the KAPA Library Quantification kit. Every immunoSEQ 96-well plate was sequenced on a separate single-read 150-cycle Illumina NextSeq 550 flow cell. In the source study's methods: Because only junctional sequences without quality scores were contained in the immunoSEQ output, filtering matching that applied to full-length reads could not be performed. To assign V/J genes and CDR3, sequences were annotated using PyIR, a Python wrapper for IgBLAST v1.9, with IMGT germline references. Reads were filtered out if the reads had weak V/J assignments (E-value above 1e-6), no CDR3, stop codons, out-of-frame junctions, or ambiguous translated residues. A V3J clonotype was defined by an identical inferred V gene, J gene, and CDR3 amino acid sequence. Percentage overlap between repertoires was computed as shared unique clonotypes divided by the size of the smaller repertoire. Three approaches were used to assess repertoire richness: RTK rarefaction, the Chao1 estimator, and Recon v2.1 estimates of unobserved clonotypes. TCRdb took this table from immuneACCESS and kept in-frame rearrangements with V and J called. Such tables lack part of the clones; where checked against another copy, unresolved V genes explain under half of the gap, and the rest is unexplained. That table gives V, J and clone size, and the DNA gave D and trimming. For this sample there are 490,000 or so clones; 70% to 85% appear just once. Of the sample, approximately 12% is held by the ten largest clones.

With regard to this clone: No antigen is known for it. Nothing much larger sits one base from this clone, and base qualities are not available.

Healthy HIV-negative adults with no recently reported acute infections or vaccinations were included as donors. Only Caucasian adults living in Nashville, Tennessee, USA were represented among the donors. In the unsorted samples, 87 million or so PBMCs were counted, and genomic DNA was extracted using the QIAamp DNA Blood Mini kit. Blood was obtained by leukapheresis, after which PBMCs were separated by Ficoll-Histopaque density gradient centrifugation and cryopreserved in liquid nitrogen vapor phase. Sequenced input: PBMCs. The TCR originated in a middle-aged woman in good health. Some clones in this sample may be carry-over from other donors' samples. The V and J segments used are TRBV14 and TRBJ1-5; the D gene is perhaps TRBD1, on 5 matching bases. This receptor carries the CDR3 CASSQGLRQPQHF. Read as DNA, the sequence is TGTGCCAGCAGCCAGGGGCTGAGGCAGCCCCAGCATTTT. Reference TRBV14 and TRBJ1-5 genes cover what lies past the CDR3, so the full variable domain is EAGVTQFPSHSVIEKGQTVTLRCDPISGHDNLYWYRRVMGKEIKFLLHFVKESKQDESGMPNNRFLAERTGGTYSTLKVQPAELEDSGVYFCASSQGLRQPQHFGDGTRLSIL.